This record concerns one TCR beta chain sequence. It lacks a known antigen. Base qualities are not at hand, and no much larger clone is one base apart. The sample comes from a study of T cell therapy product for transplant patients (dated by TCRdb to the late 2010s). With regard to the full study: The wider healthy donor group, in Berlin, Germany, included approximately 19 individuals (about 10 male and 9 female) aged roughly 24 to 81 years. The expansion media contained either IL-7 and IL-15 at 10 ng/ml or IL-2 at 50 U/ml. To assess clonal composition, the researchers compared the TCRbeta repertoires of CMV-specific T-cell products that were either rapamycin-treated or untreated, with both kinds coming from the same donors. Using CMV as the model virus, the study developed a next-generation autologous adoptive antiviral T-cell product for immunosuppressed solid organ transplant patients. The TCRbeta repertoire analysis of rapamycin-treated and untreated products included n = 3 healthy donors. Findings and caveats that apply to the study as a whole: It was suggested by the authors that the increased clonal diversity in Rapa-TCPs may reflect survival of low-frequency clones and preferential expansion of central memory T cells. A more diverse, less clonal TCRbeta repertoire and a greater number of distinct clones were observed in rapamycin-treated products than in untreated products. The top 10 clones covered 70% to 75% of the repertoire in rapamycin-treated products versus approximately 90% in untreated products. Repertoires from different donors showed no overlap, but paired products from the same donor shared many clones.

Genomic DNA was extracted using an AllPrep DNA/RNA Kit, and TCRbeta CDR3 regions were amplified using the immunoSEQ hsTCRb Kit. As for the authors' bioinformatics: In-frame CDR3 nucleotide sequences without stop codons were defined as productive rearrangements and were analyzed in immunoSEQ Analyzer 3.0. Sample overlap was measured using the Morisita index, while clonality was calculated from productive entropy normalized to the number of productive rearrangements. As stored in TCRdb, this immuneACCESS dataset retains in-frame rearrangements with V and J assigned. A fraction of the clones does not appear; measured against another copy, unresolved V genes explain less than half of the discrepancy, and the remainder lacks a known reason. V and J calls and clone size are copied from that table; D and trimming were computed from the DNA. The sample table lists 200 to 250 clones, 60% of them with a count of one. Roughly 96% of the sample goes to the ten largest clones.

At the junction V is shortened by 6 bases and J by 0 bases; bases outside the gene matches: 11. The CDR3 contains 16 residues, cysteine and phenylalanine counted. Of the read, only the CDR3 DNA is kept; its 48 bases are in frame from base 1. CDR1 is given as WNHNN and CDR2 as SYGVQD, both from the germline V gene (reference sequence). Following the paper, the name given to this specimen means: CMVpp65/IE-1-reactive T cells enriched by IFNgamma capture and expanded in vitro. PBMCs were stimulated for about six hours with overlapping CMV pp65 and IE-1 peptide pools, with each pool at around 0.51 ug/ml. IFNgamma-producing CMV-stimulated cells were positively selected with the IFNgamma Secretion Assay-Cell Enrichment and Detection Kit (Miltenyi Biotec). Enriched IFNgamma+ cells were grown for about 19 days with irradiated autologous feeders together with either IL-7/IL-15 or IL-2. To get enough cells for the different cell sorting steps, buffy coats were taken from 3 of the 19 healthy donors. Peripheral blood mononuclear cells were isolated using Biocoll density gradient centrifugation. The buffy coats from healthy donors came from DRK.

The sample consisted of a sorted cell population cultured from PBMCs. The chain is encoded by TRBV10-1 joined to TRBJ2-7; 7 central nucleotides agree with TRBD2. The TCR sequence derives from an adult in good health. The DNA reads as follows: TGCGCCAGCAGCCCTTGTGGGGGGGAAGGCTCCTACGAGCAGTACTTC. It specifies CASSPCGGEGSYEQYF.